One and the same sample provided the 10 T cell receptor beta chains below, sequenced in a study of T cells of healthy individuals. MiXCR, run by TCRdb on the 5' RACE reads, gives a single entry per CDR3 protein. This table has around 83,000 distinct CDR3 sequences, about 5% appearing once. These TCRs come from a female donor in good health.

This chain joins TRBV7-2 and TRBJ1-5; 9 bases map to TRBD1. CDR1 is SGHTA and CDR2 is FQGNSA in the germline V gene. J gave up 5 bases and V 1 base, and 3 bases lay outside the gene matches. CDR3 length: 15 residues. CDR3 nucleotide sequence: TGTGCCAGCAGCTTAGGGACAGGGGAGTATCAGCCCCAGCATTTT. Its translation: CASSLGTGEYQPQHF.

The J gene is TRBJ1-1, the V gene TRBV4-2; D is possibly TRBD1 (5 bases). Trimming left V 1 base short and J 4 bases short, with 19 bases between. The length of the CDR3 is 17 residues. Germline V CDR1 and CDR2: LGHNA, YNFKEQ. The CDR3 DNA sequence: TGTGCCAGCAGCCAAGGTTTCGGGGCTCGAAAGACCACTGAAGCTTTCTTT. This translates into CASSQGFGARKTTEAFF.

This chain connects TRBV18 to TRBJ1-2; a weak D match, TRBD1 (6 bases). Germline V gene data show CDR1 as KGHSH and CDR2 as LQKENI. The length of the CDR3 is 17 residues. Trimming stripped 3 bases from V and 6 bases from J, with 23 bases between. The CDR3 reads CASSPDRPQPNPHGYTF. The CDR3 DNA reads as TGTGCCAGCTCACCCGACAGGCCCCAGCCGAACCCTCATGGCTACACCTTC.

This clonotype has a count of ten or more. This rearrangement joins TRBV12-3 or TRBV12-4 to TRBJ1-1; D unclear. This CDR3 spans 14 amino acids. Trimming left V 0 bases short and J 0 bases short, with 5 bases between. The CDR3 nucleotides are TGTGCCAGCAGTTTAGCAGACATGAACACTGAAGCTTTCTTT. Translated: CASSLADMNTEAFF.

V and J are TRBV7-2 and TRBJ2-3; no reliable D call. The V end was cut by 1 base, the J end by 2 bases, with 7 bases between. The CDR3 covers 14 residues. Germline V gives CDR1 SGHTA, CDR2 FQGNSA. The CDR3 is CASSLDGYTDTQYF. CDR3 coding DNA: TGTGCCAGCAGCTTAGACGGGTACACAGATACGCAGTATTTT.

Many counts were recorded for this clonotype. The chain uses TRBV6-6 and TRBJ2-1, with D hard to call. V gave up 3 bases and J gave up 9 bases, with 6 bases separating them. This CDR3 contains 11 residues. Per the germline V gene, CDR1 is MNHNY and CDR2 is SVGAGI (reference sequence). CDR3 in amino acids: CASSYRIEQFF. CDR3 coding DNA: TGTGCCAGCAGTTATCGGATTGAGCAGTTCTTC.

Turning to this clonotype: This could be a read error, since a much larger clone is one nucleotide away. The V gene is TRBV11-1, the J gene TRBJ2-1; D is ambiguous. In germline, CDR1 is SGHAT, CDR2 FQDESV (reference sequence). The V and J ends lost 3 bases and 2 bases respectively, with 11 bases between them. The CDR3 is 15 amino acids. The CDR3 here is CASSFDSWAYNEQFF. The CDR3 nucleotides read TGTGCCAGCAGCTTCGATAGCTGGGCCTACAATGAGCAGTTCTTC.

This clonotype turned up a few times. The V and J genes are TRBV7-9 and TRBJ1-1, with 10 nucleotides matching TRBD1. The CDR3 covers 14 residues. The V gene end was trimmed by 4 bases and the J gene end by 4 bases; junction bases not matched to a gene: 3. CDR1 SEHNR and CDR2 FQNEAQ come from the germline V gene (reference sequence). As DNA, the CDR3 is TGTGCCAGCAGCTACGGACAGGGGGGCACTGAAGCTTTCTTT. This gives the protein CASSYGQGGTEAFF.

This clonotype was seen many times. The CDR3 sequence is CASSLQGARDTQYF. For the CDR3, the DNA is TGTGCCAGCAGCTTACAGGGGGCAAGGGATACGCAGTATTTT. The rearrangement links TRBV5-4 to TRBJ2-3; 9 nucleotides match TRBD1. In germline, CDR1 is SGHNT, CDR2 YYREEE (reference sequence). The CDR3 has 14 residues. The V gene end was trimmed by 2 bases and the J gene end by 6 bases; junction bases not matched to a gene: 4.

This clonotype was recorded many times. This rearrangement joins TRBV30 to TRBJ2-4; 9 positions agree with TRBD2. Germline values: CDR1 GTSNPN, CDR2 SVGIG (reference sequence). This CDR3 comprises 14 residues. With V trimmed by 5 bases and J by 6 bases, 8 bases remained unmatched. CDR3 coding DNA: TGTGCCTGGGAACGCGGGAGGGGGGGAAACATTCAGTACTTC. Translation gives CAWERGRGGNIQYF.